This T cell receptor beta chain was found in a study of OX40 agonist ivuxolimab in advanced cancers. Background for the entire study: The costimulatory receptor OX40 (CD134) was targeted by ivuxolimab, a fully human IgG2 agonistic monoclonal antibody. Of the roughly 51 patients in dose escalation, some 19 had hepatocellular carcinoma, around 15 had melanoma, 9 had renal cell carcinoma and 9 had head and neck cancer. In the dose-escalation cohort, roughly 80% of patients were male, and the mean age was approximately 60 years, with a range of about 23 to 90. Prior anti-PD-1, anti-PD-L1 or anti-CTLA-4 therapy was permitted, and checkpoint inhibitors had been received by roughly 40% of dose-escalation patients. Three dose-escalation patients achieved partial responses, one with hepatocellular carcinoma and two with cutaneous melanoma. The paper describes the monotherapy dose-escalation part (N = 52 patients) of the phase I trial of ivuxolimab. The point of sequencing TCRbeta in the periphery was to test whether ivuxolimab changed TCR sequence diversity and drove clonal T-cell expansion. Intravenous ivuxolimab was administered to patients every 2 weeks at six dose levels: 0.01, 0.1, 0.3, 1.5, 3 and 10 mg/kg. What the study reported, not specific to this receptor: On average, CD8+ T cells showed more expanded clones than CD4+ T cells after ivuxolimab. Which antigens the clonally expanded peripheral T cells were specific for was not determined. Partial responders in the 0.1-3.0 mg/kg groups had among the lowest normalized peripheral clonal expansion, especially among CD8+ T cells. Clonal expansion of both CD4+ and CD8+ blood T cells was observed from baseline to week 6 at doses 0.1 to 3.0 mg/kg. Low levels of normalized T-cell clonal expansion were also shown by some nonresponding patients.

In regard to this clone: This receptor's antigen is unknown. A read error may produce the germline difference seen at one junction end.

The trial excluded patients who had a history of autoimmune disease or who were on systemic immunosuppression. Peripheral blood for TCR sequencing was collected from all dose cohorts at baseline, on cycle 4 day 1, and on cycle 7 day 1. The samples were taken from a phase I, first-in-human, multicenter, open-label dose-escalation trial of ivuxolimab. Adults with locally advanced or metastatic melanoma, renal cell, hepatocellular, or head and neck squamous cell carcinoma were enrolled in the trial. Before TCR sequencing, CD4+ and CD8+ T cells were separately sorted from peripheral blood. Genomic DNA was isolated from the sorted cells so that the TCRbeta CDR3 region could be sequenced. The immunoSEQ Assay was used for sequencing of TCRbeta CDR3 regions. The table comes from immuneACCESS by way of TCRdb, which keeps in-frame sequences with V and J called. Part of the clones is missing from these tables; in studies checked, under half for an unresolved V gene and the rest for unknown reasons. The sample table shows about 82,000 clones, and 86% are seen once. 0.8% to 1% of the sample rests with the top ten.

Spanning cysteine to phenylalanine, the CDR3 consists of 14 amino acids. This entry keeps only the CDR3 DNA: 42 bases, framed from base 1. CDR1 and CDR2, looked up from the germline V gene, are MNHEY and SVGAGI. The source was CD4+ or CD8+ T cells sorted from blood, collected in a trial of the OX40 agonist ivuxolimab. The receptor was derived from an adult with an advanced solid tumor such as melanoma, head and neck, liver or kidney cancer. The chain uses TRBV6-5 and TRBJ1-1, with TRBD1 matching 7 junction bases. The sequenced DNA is TGTGCCATCAGTGTACAGGGGAAGAACACTGAAGCTTTCTTT. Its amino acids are CAISVQGKNTEAFF.